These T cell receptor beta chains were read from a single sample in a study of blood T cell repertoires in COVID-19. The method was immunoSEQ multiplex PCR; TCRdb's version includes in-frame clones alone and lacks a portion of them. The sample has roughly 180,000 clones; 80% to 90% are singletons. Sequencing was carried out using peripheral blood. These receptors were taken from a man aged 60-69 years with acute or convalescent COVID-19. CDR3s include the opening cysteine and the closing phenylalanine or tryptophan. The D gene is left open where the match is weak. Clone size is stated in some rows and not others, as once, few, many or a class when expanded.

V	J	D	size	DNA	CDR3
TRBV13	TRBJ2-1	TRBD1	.	TGTGCCAGCAGCCCCTCCGGGACAGGGGACAATGAGCAGTTCTTC	CASSPSGTGDNEQFF
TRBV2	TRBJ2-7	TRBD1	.	TGTGCCAGCAGCCAACAGGGGGCGGTGAGCTACGAGCAGTACTTC	CASSQQGAVSYEQYF
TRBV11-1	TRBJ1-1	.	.	TGTGCCAGCAGCCAGGATTATAACACTGAAGCTTTCTTT	CASSQDYNTEAFF
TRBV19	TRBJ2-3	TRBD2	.	TGTGCCAGTAGGAGGTCGAGCGGGAGGGCATTAGTTACAGATACGCAGTATTTT	CASRRSSGRALVTDTQYF
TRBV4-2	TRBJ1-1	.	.	TGTGCCAGCAGCCACGGGACTGCGCGCACTGAAGCTTTCTTT	CASSHGTARTEAFF
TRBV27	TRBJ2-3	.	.	TGTGCCAGCAGTTTAAAGGGATGGGGGCGGGATACGCAGTATTTT	CASSLKGWGRDTQYF
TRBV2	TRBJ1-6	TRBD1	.	TGTGCCAGCAGTGAACTGGGACAGGGGAATTCACCCCTCCACTTT	CASSELGQGNSPLHF
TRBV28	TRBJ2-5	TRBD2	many	TGTGCCAGCAGTTTAGCAACCGGGACTAGTTACTTC	CASSLATGTSYF
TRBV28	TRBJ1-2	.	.	TGTGCCAGCAGTCTCGGGGGGTTTGAAGCTAACTATGGCTACACCTTC	CASSLGGFEANYGYTF
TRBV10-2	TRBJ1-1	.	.	TGCGCCAGCAGTGAACTAGGCTTTGGAGCTTTCTTT	CASSELGFGAFF
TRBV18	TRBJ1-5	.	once	TGTGCCAGTACGGACAGTAGCAATCAGCCCCAGCATTTT	CASTDSSNQPQHF
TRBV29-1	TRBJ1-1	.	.	TGCAGCGTTGCGTTTGGCGGCTACACTGAAGCTTTCTTT	CSVAFGGYTEAFF
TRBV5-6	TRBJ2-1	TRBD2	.	TGTGCCAGCAGCTTGGGGGTTGGGACTAGCGGTGACAATGAGCAGTTCTTC	CASSLGVGTSGDNEQFF
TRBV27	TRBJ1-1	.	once	TGTGCCAGCAGGCGATCAGGCACTGAAGCTTTCTTT	CASRRSGTEAFF
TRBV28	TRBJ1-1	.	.	TGTGCCAGCAGTTTTGGGCAGAACACTGAAGCTTTCTTT	CASSFGQNTEAFF
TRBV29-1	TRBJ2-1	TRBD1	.	TGCAGCGTGGGGGGACAGGGGATCAATGAGCAGTTCTTC	CSVGGQGINEQFF
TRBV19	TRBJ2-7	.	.	TGTGCCAGTAGTCCTCCAGGGTCTTTTTACGAGCAGTACTTC	CASSPPGSFYEQYF
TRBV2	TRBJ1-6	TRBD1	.	TGTGCCAGCCCTGGCGGGACAGGGGCTTCACCCCTCCACTTT	CASPGGTGASPLHF
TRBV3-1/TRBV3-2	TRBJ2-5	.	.	TGTGCCAGCAGCCGACCGGGATTTCCCGAGACCCAGTACTTC	CASSRPGFPETQYF
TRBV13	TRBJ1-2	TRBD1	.	TGTGCCAGCAGCACCACAGGGGGAAATGGCTACACCTTC	CASSTTGGNGYTF
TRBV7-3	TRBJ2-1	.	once	TGTGCCAGCAGCTTGGGTCGGGGAAACTACAATGAGCAGTTCTTC	CASSLGRGNYNEQFF
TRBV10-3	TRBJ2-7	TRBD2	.	TGTGCCATCAGTGGTGATCGTAGGCGGGAGTCCGTGGGAGAGCAGTACTTC	CAISGDRRRESVGEQYF
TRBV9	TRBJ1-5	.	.	TGTGCCAGCAGCGTAACAGATAGCAATCAGCCCCAGCATTTT	CASSVTDSNQPQHF